Below, 19 T cell receptor beta chains from the same sample are listed, as sequenced in a study of cytomegalovirus exposure and HLA in healthy donors. The PCR ran on 60 Vbeta and 13 Jbeta primers. Data came from immunoSEQ multiplex PCR; TCRdb stores just in-frame clones and leaves some out. The profile shows about 200,000 clones, roughly 77% of them singletons. Material for sequencing was PBMCs. These TCRs come from a male donor in good health and CMV-seropositive.

This clone was seen only a few times. The chain employs TRBV5-1 and TRBJ2-2; the D gene is possibly TRBD1 (7 bases). CDR3 length equals 16 residues. Trimming removed 3 bases from V and 4 bases from J, with 16 bases in between. Germline CDR1 SGHRS, CDR2 YFSETQ. CDR3 in DNA: TGCGCCAGCAGCTACGGGTTTCAGGGGGGCACCGGGGAGCTGTTTTTT. Its protein product is CASSYGFQGGTGELFF.

The rearrangement uses TRBV6-1 and TRBJ2-7; 11 nucleotides align to TRBD2. The CDR3 contains 17 residues. Germline V CDR1 and CDR2: MNHNS, SASEGT. Losses at the gene ends were 4 bases for V and 4 bases for J; bases not matched to a gene: 12. The CDR3 sequence: CASSVFRSGGAAYEQYF. The CDR3 DNA reads as TGTGCCAGCAGTGTCTTTCGTAGCGGGGGGGCCGCGTACGAGCAGTACTTC.

This chain uses TRBV4-2 with TRBJ2-7; D might be TRBD1 (6 bases). Looked up from germline, CDR1 is LGHNA and CDR2 is YNFKEQ. The CDR3 sequence is 15 residues long. V shed 1 base and J shed 0 bases, with 10 bases lying between them. The CDR3 coding sequence is TGTGCCAGCAGCCAAGCCCCACAGGGCTCCTACGAGCAGTACTTC. Protein sequence: CASSQAPQGSYEQYF.

The gene calls are TRBV30 and TRBJ2-7, with 7 bases fitting TRBD2. The ends lost 0 bases at V and 5 bases at J; junction bases unmatched: 7. Per germline, CDR1 GTSNPN and CDR2 SVGIG (reference sequence). The CDR3 runs to 14 residues. CDR3 residues: CAWSVSGIKDEQYF. The CDR3 coding sequence is TGTGCCTGGAGTGTAAGCGGGATAAAGGACGAGCAGTACTTC.

V is TRBV9 and J is TRBJ2-3, with D uncertain. The V gene lost 2 bases and the J gene lost 2 bases, with 6 bases spanning the gap. Germline V gives CDR1 SGDLS, CDR2 YYNGEE. This CDR3 is built from 13 residues. The CDR3 sequence is CASSVDFTDTQYF. CDR3 DNA sequence: TGTGCCAGCAGCGTCGACTTCACAGATACGCAGTATTTT.

The chain carries TRBV28 and TRBJ1-2; a weak D match, TRBD1 (6 bases). The CDR3 totals 16 residues. The V end lost 5 bases, the J end lost 6 bases, and 22 bases lay between the germline ends. Germline lookup yields CDR1 MDHEN and CDR2 SYDVKM. As DNA, the CDR3 is TGTGCCAGCAGTCTAGGTGGACAGATCGATGACCATGGCTACACCTTC. This translates into CASSLGGQIDDHGYTF.

This chain uses TRBV4-3 with TRBJ1-1, with D possibly being TRBD1 (5 bases). Germline CDR1 LGHNA, CDR2 YSLEER. The CDR3 extends over 15 amino acids. Trimming shortened V by 3 bases and J by 2 bases, and 13 bases separated the two germline ends. The CDR3 DNA is TGCGCCAGCAGCCAGGGGCCTGCATCTAACACTGAAGCTTTCTTT. It yields the protein CASSQGPASNTEAFF.

The gene calls are TRBV7-2 and TRBJ1-2; maybe TRBD1 (6 bases). Germline V lookup: CDR1 SGHTA, CDR2 FQGNSA. The V gene lost 3 bases and the J gene lost 2 bases, with 10 bases spanning the gap. The CDR3 is 14 residues long. CDR3 DNA sequence: TGTGCCAGCAGCTTTCAGGGGAAAAACTATGGCTACACCTTC. This encodes CASSFQGKNYGYTF.

V is TRBV4-1 and J is TRBJ1-5; D is undetermined. V lost 4 bases and J lost 6, with 19 bases in between. CDR1 is MGHRA and CDR2 is YSYEKL in the germline V gene. This CDR3 region has 16 residues. The CDR3 loop reads CASSPTEGEISQPQHF. The CDR3 DNA sequence: TGCGCCAGCAGCCCCACGGAGGGCGAAATATCTCAGCCCCAGCATTTT.

The chain couples TRBV4-3 to TRBJ2-3, with TRBD1 identical over 7 bases. This CDR3 comprises 15 residues. The V and J ends lost 0 bases and 4 bases, in that order; junction bases with no gene match: 4. Germline V lookup: CDR1 LGHNA, CDR2 YSLEER. The CDR3: CASSQERQGADTQYF. The CDR3 bases are TGCGCCAGCAGCCAAGAGAGGCAGGGGGCAGATACGCAGTATTTT.

The rearrangement links TRBV7-2 to TRBJ2-7, with 8 bases identical to TRBD1. V was clipped by 5 bases and J by 6 bases; unmatched bases: 9. Germline V CDR1 and CDR2: SGHTA, FQGNSA. This CDR3 region has 14 residues. The CDR3 loop is CASSMTGVLSEQYF. CDR3 DNA: TGTGCCAGCAGCATGACAGGGGTTCTCTCCGAGCAGTACTTC.

J is TRBJ2-7 and V is TRBV5-3, with 14 positions matching TRBD2. TRBV5-3 is an ORF for which the function is uncertain. After removal of 4 bases from V and 3 bases from J, the junction contained 3 bases not matched to a gene. This CDR3 is 15 amino acids long. The CDR3 is CARSVGLAGGYEQYF. The CDR3, as DNA: TGTGCCAGAAGCGTAGGACTAGCGGGGGGCTACGAGCAGTACTTC.

The chain links TRBV7-2 to TRBJ1-1; 7 bases line up with TRBD1. CDR3 length: 14 residues. The V gene end was trimmed by 1 base and the J gene end by 11 bases; junction bases not matched to a gene: 10. The germline gives CDR1 SGHTA, CDR2 FQGNSA. CDR3 in amino acids: CASSLVLTDREAFF. CDR3 sequence (DNA): TGTGCCAGCAGCTTAGTCCTTACTGACAGGGAGGCTTTCTTT.

Comments on this clone: One end of the junction varies from germline; a read error may be responsible. The rearrangement uses TRBV7-9 and TRBJ2-2; maybe TRBD2 (6 bases). Per germline, CDR1 SEHNR and CDR2 FQNEAQ (reference sequence). This CDR3 is built from 14 residues. CDR3 nucleotides: TGTGCCAGCAGCCGGGAGATGAACTCCGGGGAGCTGTTTTTT. Amino acid sequence: CASSREMNSGELFF.

The chain is built from TRBV28 and TRBJ2-5, with D hard to call. Germline V CDR1 and CDR2: MDHEN, SYDVKM. Trimming shortened V by 7 bases and J by 0 bases, and 9 bases separated the two germline ends. This CDR3 is built from 13 residues. Here the CDR3 DNA reads TGTGCCAGCACCTCACATAACCAAGAGACCCAGTACTTC. This codes for CASTSHNQETQYF.

This rearrangement joins TRBV4-3 to TRBJ2-3, with no clear D. From germline, CDR1 is LGHNA and CDR2 YSLEER. The length of the CDR3 is 13 residues. Trimming shortened V by 0 bases and J by 3 bases, and 4 bases separated the two germline ends. The CDR3 sequence is CASSQDLTDTQYF. For the CDR3, the DNA is TGCGCCAGCAGCCAAGATCTGACAGATACGCAGTATTTT.

V and J are TRBV6-6 and TRBJ1-4; D might be TRBD1 (6 bases). CDR3 length: 15 amino acids. V was pared by 6 bases and J by 8 bases, with 19 bases between. The V gene's germline CDR1 is MNHNY and CDR2 SVGAGI (reference sequence). As DNA, the CDR3 is TGTGCCAGCAGAACCGGGACATCCTTAGACGAAAAACTGTTTTTT. Translated, it gives CASRTGTSLDEKLFF.

The V and J genes are TRBV18 and TRBJ2-1; perhaps TRBD1 as D (5 bases). This CDR3 contains 13 residues. Germline V gene lookup returns CDR1 KGHSH and CDR2 LQKENI. V lost 5 bases and J 3 bases, leaving 8 bases between the germline ends. The CDR3 spells CASSDSFYNEQFF. The CDR3 DNA sequence: TGTGCCAGCTCAGACAGTTTCTACAATGAGCAGTTCTTC.

The chain links TRBV21-1 to TRBJ2-7; the table names TRBD2, a call not compared with the DNA. TRBV21-1 is termed a pseudogene. The CDR3 spans 17 residues. The CDR3 DNA is TGTGCCAGCAGCACCCCAAGGGGAGGTCTAGACGACTACGAGCAGTACTTC. Its translation is CASSTPRGGLDDYEQYF.